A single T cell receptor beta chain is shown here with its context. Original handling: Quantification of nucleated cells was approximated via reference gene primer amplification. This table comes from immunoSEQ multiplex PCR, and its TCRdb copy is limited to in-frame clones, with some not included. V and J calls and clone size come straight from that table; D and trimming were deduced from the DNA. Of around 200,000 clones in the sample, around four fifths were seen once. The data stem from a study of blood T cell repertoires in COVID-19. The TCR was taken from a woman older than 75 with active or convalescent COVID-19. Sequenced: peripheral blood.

CDR3 loop: CASSVDGGRATGELFF. Written as DNA, the CDR3 is TGTGCCAGCAGCGTAGATGGCGGGAGGGCTACCGGGGAGCTGTTTTTT. The chain has TRBV9 and TRBJ2-2; the match to TRBD2 covers 9 bases. Trimming at V came to 0 bases and at J to 5 bases, leaving 5 bases not matched to a gene. The CDR3 spans 16 residues. The germline V gene has CDR1 SGDLS and CDR2 YYNGEE.